The T cell receptor (beta chain) under discussion was sequenced for a study of cytomegalovirus exposure and HLA in healthy donors. Study-level results: 150 or so TCR beta chains were listed as cytomegalovirus-associated. The tendency of first-cohort TCR clusters to co-occur in the 120 validation repertoires was the finding of a later analysis. Specificity for CMV antigens was confirmed in vitro for a few of the CMV-associated chains.

It was the approximately 120-subject validation cohort, separate from the roughly 700-subject first cohort, to which the donors belonged. Concerning this clone: No antigen is known for it.

Clones were read by immunoSEQ multiplex PCR, and TCRdb kept only the in-frame ones, dropping some. The sample lists some 140,000 clones, 75% to 90% occurring once. This clonotype was obtained from a young man in good health and CMV-seropositive. The sequenced sample was PBMCs.

The CDR3 DNA reads as TGTGCCAGCAGGCCCCCGGGGGGGAGCACTGAAGCTTTCTTT. As protein: CASRPPGGSTEAFF. This chain connects TRBV6-5 to TRBJ1-1, with a weak D call TRBD1 (5 bases). The CDR3 sequence is 14 residues long. The ends were cut back, 6 bases at V and 4 bases at J, with 15 bases in the middle. Germline V gives CDR1 MNHEY, CDR2 SVGAGI.